The TCR beta chain described here comes from a study of chemoradiotherapy in HPV16-positive cancers. Overall study context: Candidate HPV-specific clones and shared TCR motifs came from two HPV16-positive patients.

Repertoires were sampled repeatedly during chemoradiotherapy. General study findings and limits: Only a couple of HPV16-positive patients supplied the functional HPV-specificity definition. Non-HPV-specific T cells did not expand in tumors during treatment, whereas candidate HPV-specific clones and E7-related motifs did.

This clone was seen more than once but under ten times. The antigen remains undetermined. Clones were read by immunoSEQ multiplex PCR, and TCRdb kept only the in-frame ones, dropping some. The data hold approximately 9,400 clones, with 60% to 80% observed a single time. The specimen was collected from a patient who underwent chemoradiotherapy. The clonotype was recovered from a human donor with HPV-associated anogenital cancer.

CDR3 DNA sequence: TGTGCCAGCAGCTTTACAGGAGTTAACACTGAAGCTTTCTTT. It translates to CASSFTGVNTEAFF. The J gene is TRBJ1-1, the V gene TRBV7-9; weak D call: TRBD1 (5 bases). CDR3 length equals 14 residues. From germline, CDR1 is SEHNR and CDR2 FQNEAQ (reference sequence). The germline V and J ends were trimmed by 3 bases and 2 bases, with 10 bases remaining between them. The whole variable domain, remainder taken from reference TRBV7-9 and TRBJ1-1, is DTGVSQNPRHKITKRGQNVTFRCDPISEHNRLYWYRQTLGQGPEFLTYFQNEAQLEKSRLLSDRFSAERPKGSFSTLEIQRTEQGDSAMYLCASSFTGVNTEAFFGQGTRLTVV.